This record concerns one TCR beta chain sequence. Its antigen is not known. This sample was included in a study of T cell responses to AZD1222 COVID-19 vaccine. Findings of the study overall: Dominant at 160-218 and 743-854, vaccine-associated CD4 TCRs also spanned spike. Spike-specific TCR breadth and depth both grew after two AZD1222 doses.

After removal of 3 bases from V and 3 bases from J, the junction contained 5 bases not matched to a gene. Per germline, CDR1 KGHSH and CDR2 LQKENI. The CDR3 runs to 15 residues. Some clones are missing from TCRdb's copy, which holds only in-frame ones; the method was immunoSEQ multiplex PCR. In the table there are roughly 96,000 clones, 70% to 90% of which are singletons. V is TRBV18 and J is TRBJ1-3; 7 nucleotides line up with TRBD1. The TCR comes from an adult in good health. The sample in question was peripheral blood, obtained on day 0 of AZD1222 vaccination. In nucleotides, the CDR3 is TGTGCCAGCTCACCGCAGGACAGGATTGGAAACACCATATATTTT. Its translation is CASSPQDRIGNTIYF.